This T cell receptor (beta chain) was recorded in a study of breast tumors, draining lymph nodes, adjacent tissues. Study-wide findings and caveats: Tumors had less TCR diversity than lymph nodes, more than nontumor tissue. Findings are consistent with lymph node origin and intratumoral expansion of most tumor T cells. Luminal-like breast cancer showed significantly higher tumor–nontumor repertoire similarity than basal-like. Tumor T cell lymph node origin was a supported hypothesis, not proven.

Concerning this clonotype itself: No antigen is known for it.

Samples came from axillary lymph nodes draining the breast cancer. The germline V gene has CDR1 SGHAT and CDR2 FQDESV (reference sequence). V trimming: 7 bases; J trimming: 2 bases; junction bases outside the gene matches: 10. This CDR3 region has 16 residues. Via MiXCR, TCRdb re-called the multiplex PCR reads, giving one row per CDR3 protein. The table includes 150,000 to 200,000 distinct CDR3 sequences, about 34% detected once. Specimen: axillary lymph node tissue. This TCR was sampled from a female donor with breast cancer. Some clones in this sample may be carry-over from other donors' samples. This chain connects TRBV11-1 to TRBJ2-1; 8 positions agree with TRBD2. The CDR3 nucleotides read TGTGCCAGCATGTTCTTCGGGGGGGGCACCTACAATGAGCAGTTCTTC. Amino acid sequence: CASMFFGGGTYNEQFF.